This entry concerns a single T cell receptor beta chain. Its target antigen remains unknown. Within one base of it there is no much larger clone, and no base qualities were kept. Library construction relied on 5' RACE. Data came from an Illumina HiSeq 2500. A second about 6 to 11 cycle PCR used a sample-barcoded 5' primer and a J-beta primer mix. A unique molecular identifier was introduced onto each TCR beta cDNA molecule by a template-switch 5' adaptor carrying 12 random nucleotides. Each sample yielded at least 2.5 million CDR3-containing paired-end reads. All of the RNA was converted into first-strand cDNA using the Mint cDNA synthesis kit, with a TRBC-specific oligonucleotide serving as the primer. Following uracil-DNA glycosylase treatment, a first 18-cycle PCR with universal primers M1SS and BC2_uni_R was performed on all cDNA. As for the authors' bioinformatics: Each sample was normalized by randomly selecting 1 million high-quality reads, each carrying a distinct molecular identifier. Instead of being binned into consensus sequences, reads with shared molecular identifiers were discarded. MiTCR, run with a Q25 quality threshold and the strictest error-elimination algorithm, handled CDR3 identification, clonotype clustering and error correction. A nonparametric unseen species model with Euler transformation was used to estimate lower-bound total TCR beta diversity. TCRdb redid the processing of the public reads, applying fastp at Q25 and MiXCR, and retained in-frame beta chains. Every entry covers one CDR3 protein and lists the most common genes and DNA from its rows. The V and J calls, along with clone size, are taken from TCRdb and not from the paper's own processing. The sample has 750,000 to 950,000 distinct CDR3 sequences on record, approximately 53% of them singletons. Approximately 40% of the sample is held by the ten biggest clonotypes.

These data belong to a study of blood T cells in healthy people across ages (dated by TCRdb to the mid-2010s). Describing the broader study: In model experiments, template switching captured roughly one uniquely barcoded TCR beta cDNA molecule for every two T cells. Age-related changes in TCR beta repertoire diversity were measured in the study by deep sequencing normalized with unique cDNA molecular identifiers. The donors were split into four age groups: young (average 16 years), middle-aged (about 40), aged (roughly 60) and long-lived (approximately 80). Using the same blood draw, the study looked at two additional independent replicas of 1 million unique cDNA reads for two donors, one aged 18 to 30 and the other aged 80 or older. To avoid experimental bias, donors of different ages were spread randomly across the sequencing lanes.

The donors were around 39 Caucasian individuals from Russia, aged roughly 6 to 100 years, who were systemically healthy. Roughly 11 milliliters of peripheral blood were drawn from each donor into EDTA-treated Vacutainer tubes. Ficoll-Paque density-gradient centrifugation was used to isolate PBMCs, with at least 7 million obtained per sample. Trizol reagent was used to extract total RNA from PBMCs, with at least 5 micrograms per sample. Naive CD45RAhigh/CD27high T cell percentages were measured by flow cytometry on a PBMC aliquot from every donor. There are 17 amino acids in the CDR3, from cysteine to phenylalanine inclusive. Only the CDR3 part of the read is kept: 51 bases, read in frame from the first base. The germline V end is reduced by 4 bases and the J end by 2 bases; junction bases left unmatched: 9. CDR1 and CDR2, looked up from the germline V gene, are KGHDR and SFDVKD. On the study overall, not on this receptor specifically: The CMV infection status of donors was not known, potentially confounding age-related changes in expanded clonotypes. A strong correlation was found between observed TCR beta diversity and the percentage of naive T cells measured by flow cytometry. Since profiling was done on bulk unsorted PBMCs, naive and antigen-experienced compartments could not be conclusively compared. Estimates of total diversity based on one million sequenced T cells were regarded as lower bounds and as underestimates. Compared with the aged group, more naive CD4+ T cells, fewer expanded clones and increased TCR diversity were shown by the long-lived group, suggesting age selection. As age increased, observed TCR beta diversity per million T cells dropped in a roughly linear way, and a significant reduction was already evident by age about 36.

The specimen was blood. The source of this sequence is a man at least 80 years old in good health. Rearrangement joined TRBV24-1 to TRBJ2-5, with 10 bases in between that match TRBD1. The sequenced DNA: TGTGCCACCAGTGACTACCCGGGACAGGGGTTTCAAGAGACCCAGTACTTC. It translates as CATSDYPGQGFQETQYF.